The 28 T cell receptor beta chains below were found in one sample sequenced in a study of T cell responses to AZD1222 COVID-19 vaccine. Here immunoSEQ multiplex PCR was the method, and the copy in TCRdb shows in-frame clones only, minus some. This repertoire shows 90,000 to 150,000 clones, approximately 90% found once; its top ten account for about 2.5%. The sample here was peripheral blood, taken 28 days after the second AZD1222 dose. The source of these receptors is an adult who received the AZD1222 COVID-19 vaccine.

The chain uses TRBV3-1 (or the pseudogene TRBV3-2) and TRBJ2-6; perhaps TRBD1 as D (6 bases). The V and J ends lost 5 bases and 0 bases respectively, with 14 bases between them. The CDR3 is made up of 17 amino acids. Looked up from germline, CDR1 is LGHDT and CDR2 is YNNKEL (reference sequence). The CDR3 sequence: CASSKQGLASGANVLTF. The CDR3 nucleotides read TGTGCCAGCAGCAAACAGGGTCTGGCCTCTGGGGCCAACGTCCTGACTTTC.

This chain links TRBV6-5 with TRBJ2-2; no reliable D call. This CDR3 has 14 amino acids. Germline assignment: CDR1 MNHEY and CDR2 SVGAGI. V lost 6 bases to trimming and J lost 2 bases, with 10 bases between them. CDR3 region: CASSPGSNTGELFF. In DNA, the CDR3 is TGTGCCAGCAGCCCCGGATCCAACACCGGGGAGCTGTTTTTT.

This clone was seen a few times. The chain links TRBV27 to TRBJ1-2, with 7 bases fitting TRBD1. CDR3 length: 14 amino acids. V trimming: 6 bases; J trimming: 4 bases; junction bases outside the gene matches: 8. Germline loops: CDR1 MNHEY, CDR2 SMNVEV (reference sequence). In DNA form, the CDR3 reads TGTGCCAGCAGAGCCACAGGGGAAGTCTATGGCTACACCTTC. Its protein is CASRATGEVYGYTF.

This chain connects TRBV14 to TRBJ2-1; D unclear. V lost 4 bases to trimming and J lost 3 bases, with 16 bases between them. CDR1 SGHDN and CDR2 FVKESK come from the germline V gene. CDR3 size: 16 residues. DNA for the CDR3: TGTGCCAGCAGCCGCCGACGGCTCTTAAACTACAATGAGCAGTTCTTC. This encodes CASSRRRLLNYNEQFF.

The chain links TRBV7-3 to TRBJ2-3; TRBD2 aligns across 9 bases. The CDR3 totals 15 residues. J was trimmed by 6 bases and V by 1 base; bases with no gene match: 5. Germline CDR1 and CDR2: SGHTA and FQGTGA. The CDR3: CASSLSGLAGDTQYF. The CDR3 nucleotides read TGTGCCAGCAGCTTAAGTGGTCTAGCGGGGGATACGCAGTATTTT.

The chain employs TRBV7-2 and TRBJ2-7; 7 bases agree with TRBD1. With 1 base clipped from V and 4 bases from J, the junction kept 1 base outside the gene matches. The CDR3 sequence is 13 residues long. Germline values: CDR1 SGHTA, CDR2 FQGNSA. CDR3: CASSLDRGYEQYF. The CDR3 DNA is TGTGCCAGCAGCTTAGACAGGGGTTACGAGCAGTACTTC.

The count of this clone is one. CDR3 sequence (DNA): TGTGCCAGCAGCGTTGGACAGGTAAACACCGGGGAGCTGTTTTTT. Protein sequence: CASSVGQVNTGELFF. The V and J genes are TRBV9 and TRBJ2-2; TRBD1 matches at 7 bases. V shed 2 bases, J shed 2 bases, and the junction held 3 bases outside the gene matches. Germline V gives CDR1 SGDLS, CDR2 YYNGEE. The length of the CDR3 is 15 residues.

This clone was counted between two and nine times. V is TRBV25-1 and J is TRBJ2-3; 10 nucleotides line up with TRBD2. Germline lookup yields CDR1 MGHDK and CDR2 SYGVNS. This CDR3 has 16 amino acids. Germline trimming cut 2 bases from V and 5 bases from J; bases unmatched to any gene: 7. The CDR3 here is CASSELASGGRDTQYF. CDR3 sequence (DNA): TGTGCCAGCAGTGAACTGGCTAGCGGGGGACGAGATACGCAGTATTTT.

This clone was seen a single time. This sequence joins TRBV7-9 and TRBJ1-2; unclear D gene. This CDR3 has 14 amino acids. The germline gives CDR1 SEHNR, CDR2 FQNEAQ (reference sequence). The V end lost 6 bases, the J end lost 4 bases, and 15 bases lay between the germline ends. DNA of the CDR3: TGTGCCAGCAGTGATCTTTCCATTAGCTATGGCTACACCTTC. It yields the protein CASSDLSISYGYTF.

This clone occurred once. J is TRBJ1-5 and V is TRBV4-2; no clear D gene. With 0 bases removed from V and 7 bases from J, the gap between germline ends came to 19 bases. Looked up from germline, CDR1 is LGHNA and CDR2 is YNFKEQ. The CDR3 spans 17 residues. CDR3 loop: CASSQDVTVGRRQPQHF. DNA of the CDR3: TGTGCCAGCAGCCAAGATGTCACGGTAGGGCGTCGACAGCCCCAGCATTTT.

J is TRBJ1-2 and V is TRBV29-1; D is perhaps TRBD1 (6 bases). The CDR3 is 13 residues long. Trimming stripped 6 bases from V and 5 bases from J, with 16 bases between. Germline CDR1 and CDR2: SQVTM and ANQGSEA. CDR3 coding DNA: TGCAGCGTGGAGACAGGAAGAGGGTATGGCTACACCTTC. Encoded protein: CSVETGRGYGYTF.

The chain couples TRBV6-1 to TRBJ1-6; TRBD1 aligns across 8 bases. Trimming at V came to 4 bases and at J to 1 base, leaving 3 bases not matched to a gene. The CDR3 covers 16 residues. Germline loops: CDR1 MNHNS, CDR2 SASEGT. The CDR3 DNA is TGTGCCAGCAGTGTCGACAGGGGATCCTATAATTCACCCCTCCACTTT. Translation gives CASSVDRGSYNSPLHF.

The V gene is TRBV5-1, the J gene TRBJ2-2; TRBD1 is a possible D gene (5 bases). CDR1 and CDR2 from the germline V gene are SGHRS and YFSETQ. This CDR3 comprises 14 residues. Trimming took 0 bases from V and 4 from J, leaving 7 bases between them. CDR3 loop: CASSLGQPTGELFF. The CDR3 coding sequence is TGCGCCAGCAGCTTGGGACAGCCCACCGGGGAGCTGTTTTTT.

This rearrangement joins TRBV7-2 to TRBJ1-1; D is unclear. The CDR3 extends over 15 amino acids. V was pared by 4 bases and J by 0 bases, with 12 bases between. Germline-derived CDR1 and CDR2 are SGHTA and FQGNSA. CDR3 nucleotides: TGTGCCAGCAGCTCCAACGGGCTACTGAACACTGAAGCTTTCTTT. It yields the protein CASSSNGLLNTEAFF.

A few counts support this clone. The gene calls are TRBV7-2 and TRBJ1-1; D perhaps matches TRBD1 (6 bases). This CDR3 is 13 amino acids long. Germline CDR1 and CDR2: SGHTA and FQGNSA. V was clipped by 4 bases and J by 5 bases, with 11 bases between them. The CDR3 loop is CASSSGGKTEAFF. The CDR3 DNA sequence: TGTGCCAGCAGCTCGGGGGGCAAGACTGAAGCTTTCTTT. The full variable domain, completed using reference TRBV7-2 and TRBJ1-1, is GAGVSQSPSNKVTEKGKDVELRCDPISGHTALYWYRQSLGQGLEFLIYFQGNSAPDKSGLPSDRFSAERTGGSVSTLTIQRTQQEDSAVYLCASSSGGKTEAFFGQGTRLTVV.

CDR3 sequence reads: CASSTGGGRADTQYF. The DNA for the CDR3 is TGTGCCAGCAGCACAGGGGGAGGCAGGGCAGATACGCAGTATTTT. The chain recombines TRBV28 with TRBJ2-3; 8 nucleotides match TRBD1. Germline values: CDR1 MDHEN, CDR2 SYDVKM. There are 15 residues in the CDR3. V shed 6 bases, J shed 4 bases, and the junction held 9 bases outside the gene matches.

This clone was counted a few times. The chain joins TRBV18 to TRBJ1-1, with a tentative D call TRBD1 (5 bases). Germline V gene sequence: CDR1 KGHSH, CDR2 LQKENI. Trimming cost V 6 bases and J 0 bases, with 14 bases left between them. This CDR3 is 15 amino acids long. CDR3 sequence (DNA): TGTGCCAGCTCCCCCGCAGGGCCTATGAACACTGAAGCTTTCTTT. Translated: CASSPAGPMNTEAFF.

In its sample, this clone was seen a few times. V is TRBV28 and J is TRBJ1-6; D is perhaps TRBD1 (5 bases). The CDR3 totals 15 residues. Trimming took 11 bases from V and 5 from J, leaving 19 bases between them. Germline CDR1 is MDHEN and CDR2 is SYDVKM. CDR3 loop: CAGATPGGNNSPLHF. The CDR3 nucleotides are TGTGCCGGAGCGACGCCTGGGGGGAATAATTCACCCCTCCACTTT.

CDR3 nucleotide sequence: TGCGCCAGCAGTGGGACAGGGCCGAACACTGAAGCTTTCTTT. Its protein is CASSGTGPNTEAFF. V is TRBV10-2 and J is TRBJ1-1; 8 nucleotides line up with TRBD1. Germline V lookup: CDR1 WSHSY, CDR2 SAAADI. This CDR3 has 14 amino acids. After removal of 4 bases from V and 1 base from J, the junction contained 2 bases not matched to a gene.

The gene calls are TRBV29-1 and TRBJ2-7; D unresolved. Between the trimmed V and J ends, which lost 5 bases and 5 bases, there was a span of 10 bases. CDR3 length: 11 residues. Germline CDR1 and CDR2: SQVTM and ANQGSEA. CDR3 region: CSVREAHEQYF. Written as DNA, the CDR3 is TGCAGCGTTCGAGAGGCCCACGAGCAGTACTTC.

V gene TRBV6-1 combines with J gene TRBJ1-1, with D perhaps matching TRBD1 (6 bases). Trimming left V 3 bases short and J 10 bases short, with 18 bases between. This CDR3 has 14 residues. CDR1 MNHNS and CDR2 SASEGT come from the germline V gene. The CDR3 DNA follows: TGTGCCAGCAGTGAGCACATTGCAGGGGCCCGAGCTTTCTTT. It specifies CASSEHIAGARAFF.

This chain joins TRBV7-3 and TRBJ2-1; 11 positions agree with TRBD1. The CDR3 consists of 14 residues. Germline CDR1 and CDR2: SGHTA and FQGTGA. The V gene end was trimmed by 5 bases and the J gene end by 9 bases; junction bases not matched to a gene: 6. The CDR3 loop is CASSQDRGRGEQFF. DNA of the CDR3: TGTGCCAGCAGCCAGGACAGGGGGCGGGGTGAGCAGTTCTTC.

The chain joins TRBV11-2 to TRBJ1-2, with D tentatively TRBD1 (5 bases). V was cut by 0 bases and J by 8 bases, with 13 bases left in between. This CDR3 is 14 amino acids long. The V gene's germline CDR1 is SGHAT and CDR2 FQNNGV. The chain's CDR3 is CASSLDGRVEGYTF. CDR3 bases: TGTGCCAGCAGCTTAGATGGCAGGGTCGAAGGCTACACCTTC.

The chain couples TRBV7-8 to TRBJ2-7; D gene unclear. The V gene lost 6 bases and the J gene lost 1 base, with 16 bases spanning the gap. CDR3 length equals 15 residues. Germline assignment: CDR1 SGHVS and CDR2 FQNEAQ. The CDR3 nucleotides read TGTGCCAGCAGATCCCGGGCAGAAGGATCCTACGAGCAGTACTTC. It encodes CASRSRAEGSYEQYF.

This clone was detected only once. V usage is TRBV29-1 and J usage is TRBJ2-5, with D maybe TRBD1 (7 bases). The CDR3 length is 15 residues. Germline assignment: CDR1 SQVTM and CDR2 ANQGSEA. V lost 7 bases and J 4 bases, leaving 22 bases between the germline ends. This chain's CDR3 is CSALRGATGTETQYF. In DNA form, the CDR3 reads TGCAGCGCCCTAAGGGGGGCGACAGGGACAGAGACCCAGTACTTC.

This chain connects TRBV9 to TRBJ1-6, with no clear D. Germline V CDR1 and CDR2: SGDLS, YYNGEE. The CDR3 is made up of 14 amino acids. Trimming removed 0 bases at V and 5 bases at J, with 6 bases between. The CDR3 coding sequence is TGTGCCAGCAGCGTAGAGGATAATAATTCACCCCTCCACTTT. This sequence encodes CASSVEDNNSPLHF.

Written as DNA, the CDR3 is TGTGCCAGCAGCCCAGGACCTTATGGCTACACCTTC. Amino acid sequence: CASSPGPYGYTF. The J gene is TRBJ1-2, the V gene TRBV28; no clear D. The CDR3 spans 12 residues. Germline lookup yields CDR1 MDHEN and CDR2 SYDVKM. V was trimmed by 6 bases and J by 5 bases, leaving 10 bases between them.

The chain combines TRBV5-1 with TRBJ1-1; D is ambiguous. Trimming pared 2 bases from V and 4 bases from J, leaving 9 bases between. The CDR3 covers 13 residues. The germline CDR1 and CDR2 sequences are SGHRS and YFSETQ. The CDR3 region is CASSFNAGTEAFF. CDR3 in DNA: TGCGCCAGCAGCTTTAATGCTGGCACTGAAGCTTTCTTT.